Listed below are T cell receptor beta chains from one sample, sequenced in a study of T cell changes during pregnancy in multiple sclerosis. The protocol was immunoSEQ multiplex PCR, while the TCRdb copy is restricted to in-frame clones and leaves out a portion. The sample holds just under 65,000 clones, 91% seen once. This sample comprised peripheral blood, obtained after pregnancy. These receptors originate from a female donor in good health, enrolled as a control in a pregnancy study. Each CDR3 is given with its conserved first and last residue. A D gene is named only where the DNA matches it firmly. Clone size is given for some rows only: seen once, a few or many times, or a class if the clone is expanded.

v_gene	j_gene	abundance	d_gene	CDR3nt	CDR3aa
TRBV11-1	TRBJ2-7	-	-	TGTGCCAGCACCCCCGACTCCCGCTACGAGCAGTACTTC	CASTPDSRYEQYF
TRBV18	TRBJ2-6	-	TRBD1	TGTGCCAGCTCACCAAGGGACAGGGCAATAACTGGGGCCAACGTCCTGACTTTC	CASSPRDRAITGANVLTF
TRBV28	TRBJ2-2	-	TRBD2	TGTGCCAGCAGTCCCCTAGAACGTTGGCGGGGGAGCACCGGGGAGCTGTTTTTT	CASSPLERWRGSTGELFF
TRBV7-3	TRBJ2-3	few	TRBD2	TGTGCCAGCAGCTTGGGGCGGGGGTCAGATACGCAGTATTTT	CASSLGRGSDTQYF
TRBV19	TRBJ2-2	-	TRBD2	TGTGCCAGTAGTTTACGGACTAGCGGGGGGACTGACACCGGGGAGCTGTTTTTT	CASSLRTSGGTDTGELFF
TRBV4-3	TRBJ1-5	once	-	TGCGCCAGCAGCCTGGAGAGTTATAGCAATCAGCCCCAGCATTTT	CASSLESYSNQPQHF
TRBV7-8	TRBJ1-1	-	-	TGTGCCAGCAGCTTAAGCCCCGTTGTAGCTGAAGCTTTCTTT	CASSLSPVVAEAFF
TRBV4-2	TRBJ2-3	-	-	TGTGCCAGCAGCCAGGGGGCTAGCACAGATACGCAGTATTTT	CASSQGASTDTQYF
TRBV30	TRBJ1-6	-	TRBD1	TGTGCCTGGAACTCAGGACAGGCCTATAATTCACCCCTCCACTTT	CAWNSGQAYNSPLHF
TRBV4-3	TRBJ1-5	-	-	TGCGCCAGCAGCCAAGATCGGGATCAGCCCCAGCATTTT	CASSQDRDQPQHF
TRBV7-2	TRBJ1-1	-	-	TGTGCCAGCAGCCGCGACAGGAACACTGAAGCTTTCTTT	CASSRDRNTEAFF
TRBV6-6	TRBJ2-7	-	-	TGTGCCAGCAGTTACTCGGGGCAGGGGAGCTCCTACGAGCAGTACTTC	CASSYSGQGSSYEQYF
TRBV4-1	TRBJ2-5	-	TRBD2	TGCGCCAGCAGCCGAGCGGGGGGAGAGGAGACCCAGTACTTC	CASSRAGGEETQYF
TRBV9	TRBJ1-1	once	-	TGTGCCAGCAGCCTGTTTAGCTCGACCGGCACTGAAGCTTTCTTT	CASSLFSSTGTEAFF
TRBV4-2	TRBJ2-7	-	TRBD1	TGTGCCAGCAGCCAAGAAGTCGGACAGGGGCCCTACGAGCAGTACTTC	CASSQEVGQGPYEQYF
TRBV5-1	TRBJ2-7	-	TRBD1	TGCGCCAGCAGCTTAGGACAGGGAAGCTACGAGCAGTACTTC	CASSLGQGSYEQYF
TRBV4-3	TRBJ2-1	-	-	TGCGCCAGCAGCCAACCAGGGTATCGCAATGAGCAGTTCTTC	CASSQPGYRNEQFF
TRBV12-5	TRBJ2-7	-	TRBD1	TGTGCTAGTGGTTCTGGACAGGGTAGCTCCTACGAGCAGTACTTC	CASGSGQGSSYEQYF
TRBV7-8	TRBJ2-3	-	TRBD2	TGTGCCAGCAGCCTCACAATAGCGGGGCACGCAGATACGCAGTATTTT	CASSLTIAGHADTQYF
TRBV7-2	TRBJ1-2	-	-	TGTGCCAGCAGCTTAACAGGGACGGTGACCTATGGCTACACCTTC	CASSLTGTVTYGYTF
TRBV30	TRBJ1-2	-	TRBD1	TGTGCCTGGAGTGTATCTCGGGGACAGGGTTATGGCTACACCTTC	CAWSVSRGQGYGYTF
TRBV27	TRBJ1-1	-	TRBD1	TGTGCCAGCCATGACAGGGGGCCGCACACTGAAGCTTTCTTT	CASHDRGPHTEAFF
TRBV9	TRBJ2-3	-	TRBD2	TGTGCCAGCAGCGGGACTAGCCTGAGCACAGATACGCAGTATTTT	CASSGTSLSTDTQYF
TRBV5-1	TRBJ1-6	-	TRBD1	TGCGCCAGCAGCACCCGGGACAGAAATTCACCCCTCCACTTT	CASSTRDRNSPLHF
TRBV5-1	TRBJ2-5	-	TRBD2	TGCGCCAGCAGCTTGATGGGGGGGAGCTACCAAGAGACCCAGTACTTC	CASSLMGGSYQETQYF
TRBV30	TRBJ2-5	-	-	TGTGCCTGGAGCGCTGGGGCCCCCTACCAAGAGACCCAGTACTTC	CAWSAGAPYQETQYF
TRBV5-1	TRBJ2-7	once	-	TGCGCCAGCAGCTTGGGCAGGGAAAAAGGCGAGCAGTACTTC	CASSLGREKGEQYF
TRBV7-2	TRBJ1-3	-	TRBD1	TGTGCCAGCAGTTCCCGTTGGACAGGGGGCTACGGAAACACCATATATTTT	CASSSRWTGGYGNTIYF
TRBV7-6	TRBJ2-2	-	-	TGTGCCAGCAGCGGGTCTAGCCCGAACACCGGGGAGCTGTTTTTT	CASSGSSPNTGELFF
TRBV7-3	TRBJ2-1	-	TRBD1	TGTGCCAGCAGCACAATTCCGGGACAGGGGAATGAGCAGTTCTTC	CASSTIPGQGNEQFF
TRBV4-2	TRBJ2-2	-	-	TGTGCCAGCAGCCAATTGAGTTCTGGGGGCGCGAACACCGGGGAGCTGTTTTTT	CASSQLSSGGANTGELFF
TRBV27	TRBJ1-5	-	-	TGTGCCAGCAGTTTGCGGGGTTTAGGTCAGCCCCAGCATTTT	CASSLRGLGQPQHF
TRBV28	TRBJ2-7	-	TRBD1	TGTGCCAGCAGTTCTCAGACAACAGGGGGTCTCTACGAGCAGTACTTC	CASSSQTTGGLYEQYF
TRBV5-1	TRBJ2-1	once	-	TGCGCCAGCAGCTTGGATGTGAGTGAGCAGTTCTTC	CASSLDVSEQFF
TRBV4-2	TRBJ1-1	few	-	TGTGCCAGCAGCTTGGCGGGACTCAACACTGAAGCTTTCTTT	CASSLAGLNTEAFF
TRBV4-3	TRBJ2-1	-	TRBD2	TGCGCCAGCAGCCAAGATACGTCTAGCGGGGGTTTCGAGCAGTTCTTC	CASSQDTSSGGFEQFF
TRBV11-1	TRBJ1-1	-	-	TGTGCCAGCAGGGATTGGACAGCCATGAACACTGAAGCTTTCTTT	CASRDWTAMNTEAFF
TRBV10-3	TRBJ1-2	-	TRBD1	TGTGCCATCAGGACGGGACAGGACTATGGCTACACCTTC	CAIRTGQDYGYTF
TRBV4-1	TRBJ1-6	once	TRBD1	TGCGCCAGCAGCCAAGTTCGGACAGGGATCAATTCACCCCTCCACTTT	CASSQVRTGINSPLHF
TRBV7-2	TRBJ2-7	-	-	TGTGCCAGCAGCGTCAACGGGGAGTCTGGGAGCCACGAGCAGTACTTC	CASSVNGESGSHEQYF
TRBV4-3	TRBJ1-6	-	-	TGCGCCAGCAGCCAAGATCAGAGGGTTGCACCCCTCCACTTT	CASSQDQRVAPLHF
TRBV10-2	TRBJ1-4	-	-	TGCGCCAGCAGCCCACGGGTGACGGATAATGAAAAACTGTTTTTT	CASSPRVTDNEKLFF
TRBV5-1	TRBJ1-6	few	TRBD1	TGCGCCAGCAGCTTGGAAGGACAGGGAAAGTCTAATTCACCCCTCCACTTT	CASSLEGQGKSNSPLHF
TRBV19	TRBJ1-2	-	-	TGTGCCAGTAGCAACGCCGCGGGACGGGGGAATATTAACTATGGCTACACCTTC	CASSNAAGRGNINYGYTF
TRBV7-2	TRBJ2-2	-	-	TGTGCCAGCAGTTGGGGGGCGAACACCGGGGAGCTGTTTTTT	CASSWGANTGELFF
TRBV7-3	TRBJ2-1	-	-	TGTGCCAGCAGCTCAGCGACTAGGGGTCAAGAGCAGTTCTTC	CASSSATRGQEQFF
TRBV5-1	TRBJ1-1	-	-	TGCGCCAGCAGCTTGGGGGGGGGCACAATGAACACTGAAGCTTTCTTT	CASSLGGGTMNTEAFF
TRBV9	TRBJ1-1	-	-	TGTGCCAGCAGCCCCACAGGGCCGGAGAACACTGAAGCTTTCTTT	CASSPTGPENTEAFF
TRBV6-1	TRBJ2-2	-	-	TGTGCCAGCAAGGGGGTCCCGCACACCGGGGAGCTGTTTTTT	CASKGVPHTGELFF
TRBV7-9	TRBJ1-2	-	-	TGTGCCAGCAGCTTACTTCGGGAGAACTATGGCTACACCTTC	CASSLLRENYGYTF